Listed below are T cell receptor beta chains from one sample, sequenced in a study of identical twins. TCRdb reprocessed the 5' RACE reads with MiXCR, giving one entry per CDR3 protein. The data show roughly 690,000 distinct CDR3 sequences, about 20% seen once. These same data were also listed under a study on T cells expressing NK-cell markers.

Sequencing input: PBMCs. Receptors were obtained from a young woman in good health. Each CDR3 is given with its conserved first and last residue. The D gene is left open where the match is weak. Only some rows state a clone size, as once, few, many or a class for expanded clones.

TRBV7-2	TRBD2	-	TRBJ2-3	TGTGCCAGCAGCTTATGGGTAGCGGGAGTTCCCACAGATACGCAGTATTTT	CASSLWVAGVPTDTQYF
TRBV4-1	-	-	TRBJ2-2	TGTGCCAGCAGTCAGGATCGGGCAGGGGAGCTGTTTTTT	CASSQDRAGELFF
TRBV6-1	-	-	TRBJ1-3	TGTGCCAGCAGTGACCCAGGCGAACCCAACTCTGGAAACACCATATATTTT	CASSDPGEPNSGNTIYF
TRBV6-1	TRBD1	few	TRBJ1-6	TGTGCCAGCGTGGGGGGACAGCCTAATTCACCCCTCCACTTT	CASVGGQPNSPLHF
TRBV20-1	TRBD1	few	TRBJ2-7	TGCAGTGCTACCGACAGGGGAAGATCCTACGAGCAGTACTTC	CSATDRGRSYEQYF
TRBV5-1	TRBD1	-	TRBJ1-2	TGCGCCAGCAGCATGCCGGGACAGGGGGCGAAGGGCTACACCTTC	CASSMPGQGAKGYTF
TRBV13	-	few	TRBJ2-2	TGTGCCAGCAGCCAACTCTTGCACAGGGTCACCGGGGAGCTGTTTTTT	CASSQLLHRVTGELFF
TRBV12-3/TRBV12-4	-	many	TRBJ2-1	TGTGCCAGCAGTGGGGGTGAGCAGTTCTTC	CASSGGEQFF
TRBV14	TRBD2	-	TRBJ2-1	TGTGCCAGCAGCCAAGTGACGGGACTAGCGTCAGAGGGGGAGCAGTTCTTC	CASSQVTGLASEGEQFF
TRBV5-1	TRBD2	-	TRBJ2-2	TGCGCCAGCAGCTACCCAATAGTAGCGGGGAGCACCGGGGAGCTGTTTTTT	CASSYPIVAGSTGELFF
TRBV7-9	-	many	TRBJ2-3	TGTGCCAGCAGCTTCACGGTGGCAGATACGCAGTATTTT	CASSFTVADTQYF
TRBV12-3/TRBV12-4	-	many	TRBJ1-2	TGTGCCAGCAGTCGTCCGGGCTCTGAGGCTAACTATGGCTACACCTTC	CASSRPGSEANYGYTF
TRBV7-7	-	many	TRBJ2-1	TGTGCCAGCAGCTTAGGGGGGGACCCGGATACTGAGCAGTTCTTC	CASSLGGDPDTEQFF
TRBV20-1	-	few	TRBJ1-1	TGCAGTGCTACCCGACAGGTCGCGGACACTGAAGCTTTCTTT	CSATRQVADTEAFF
TRBV29-1	-	many	TRBJ1-2	TGCAGCGTTGAGGACCGGGATGGCTACACCTTC	CSVEDRDGYTF
TRBV7-9	TRBD1	-	TRBJ1-1	TGTGCCAGCAGCTTACAAGGACAGGTCTTGGGCACTGAAGCTTTCTTT	CASSLQGQVLGTEAFF
TRBV29-1	-	many	TRBJ1-1	TGCAGCGTTGAAGACGGTTTCTTT	CSVEDGFF
TRBV20-1	-	few	TRBJ2-4	TGCAGTGTGCCGTCGGGAAACATTCAGTACTTC	CSVPSGNIQYF
TRBV5-5	TRBD1	-	TRBJ2-5	TGTGCCAGCAGCCTACCCACGACAGGGAAAGAGACCCAGTACTTC	CASSLPTTGKETQYF
TRBV20-1	-	few	TRBJ2-3	TGCAGTGCTAGGGGGGACTATACGCAGTATTTT	CSARGDYTQYF
TRBV18	-	-	TRBJ2-1	TGTGCCAGCTCCCGCGGAGAAGGCAATGAGCAGTTCTTC	CASSRGEGNEQFF
TRBV12-3/TRBV12-4	-	-	TRBJ2-7	TGTGCCAGCTCTCCCGGGGGCCTTCCCTACGAGCAGTACTTC	CASSPGGLPYEQYF
TRBV29-1	TRBD2	many	TRBJ2-5	TGCAGCGTTGATGCACTAGCGGGGAACCAAGAGACCCAGTACTTC	CSVDALAGNQETQYF
TRBV20-1	-	many	TRBJ2-7	TGCAGTGCTCGCGCCGGGCGGCCCTACGAGCAGTACTTC	CSARAGRPYEQYF
TRBV20-1	TRBD1	-	TRBJ2-1	TGCAGTGCTAGCCGCGGACAGGGGTATTTTTGGAATGAGCAGTTCTTC	CSASRGQGYFWNEQFF
TRBV10-3	-	many	TRBJ2-1	TGTGCCACCCAGGGCCAGGGTCAGCGGAATGAGCAGTTCTTC	CATQGQGQRNEQFF
TRBV19	TRBD1	few	TRBJ1-2	TGTGCCAGTAGACAGGGGTTTGGTGGCTACACCTTC	CASRQGFGGYTF
TRBV20-1	TRBD2	many	TRBJ2-2	TGCAGTGCTAGAATAGCGGGAGATAGCGGGGAGCTGTTTTTT	CSARIAGDSGELFF
TRBV12-3/TRBV12-4	-	-	TRBJ2-7	TGTGCCAGCAGTCGGGACACCGGCCAGCTCGAGCAGTACTTC	CASSRDTGQLEQYF
TRBV11-2	TRBD1	few	TRBJ2-3	TGTGCCAGCAGCATCGGGACAGGGGAGACTGATACGCAGTATTTT	CASSIGTGETDTQYF
TRBV19	TRBD2	few	TRBJ2-1	TGTGCCTCCGGGGACTATCGTGAGCAGTTCTTC	CASGDYREQFF
TRBV18	TRBD1	few	TRBJ2-7	TGTGCCAGCTCGCCCGGACAGGACGGAGCCTACGAGCAGTACTTC	CASSPGQDGAYEQYF